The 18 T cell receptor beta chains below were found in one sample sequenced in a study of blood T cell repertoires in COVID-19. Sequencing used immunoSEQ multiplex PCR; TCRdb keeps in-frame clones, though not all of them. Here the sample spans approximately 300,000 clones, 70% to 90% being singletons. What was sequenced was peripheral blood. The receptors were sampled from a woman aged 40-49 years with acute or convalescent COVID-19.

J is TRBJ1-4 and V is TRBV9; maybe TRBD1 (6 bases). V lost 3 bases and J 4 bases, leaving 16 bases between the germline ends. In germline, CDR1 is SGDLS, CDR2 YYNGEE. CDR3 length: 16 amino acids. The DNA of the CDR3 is TGTGCCAGCAGCGGCATGCGGGGGGCGCTTAATGAAAAACTGTTTTTT. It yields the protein CASSGMRGALNEKLFF.

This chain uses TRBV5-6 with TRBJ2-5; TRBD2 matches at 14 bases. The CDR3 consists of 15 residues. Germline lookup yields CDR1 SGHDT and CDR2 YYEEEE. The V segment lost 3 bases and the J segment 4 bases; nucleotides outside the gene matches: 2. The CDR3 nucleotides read TGTGCCAGCAGCTGGGGGACTAGCGGGGGAGAGACCCAGTACTTC. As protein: CASSWGTSGGETQYF.

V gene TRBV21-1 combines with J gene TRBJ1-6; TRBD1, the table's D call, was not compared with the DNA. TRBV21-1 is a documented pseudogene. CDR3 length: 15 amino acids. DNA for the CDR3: TGTGCCAGCTCCCAGGGGAGCAGGGGGCATTCACCCCTCCACTTT. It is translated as CASSQGSRGHSPLHF.

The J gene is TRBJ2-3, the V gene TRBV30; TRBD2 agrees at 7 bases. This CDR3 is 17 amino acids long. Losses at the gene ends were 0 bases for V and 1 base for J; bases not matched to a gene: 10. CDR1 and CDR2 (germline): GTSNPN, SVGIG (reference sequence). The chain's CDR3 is CAWSVGSGGGGTDTQYF. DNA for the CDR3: TGTGCCTGGAGTGTGGGTAGTGGGGGGGGTGGCACAGATACGCAGTATTTT.

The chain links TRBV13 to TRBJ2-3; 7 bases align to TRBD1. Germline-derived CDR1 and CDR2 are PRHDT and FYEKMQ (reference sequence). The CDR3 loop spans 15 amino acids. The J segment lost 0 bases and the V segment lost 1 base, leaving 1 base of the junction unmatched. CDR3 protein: CASSLDRGSTDTQYF. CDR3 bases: TGTGCCAGCAGCTTAGACAGGGGAAGCACAGATACGCAGTATTTT.

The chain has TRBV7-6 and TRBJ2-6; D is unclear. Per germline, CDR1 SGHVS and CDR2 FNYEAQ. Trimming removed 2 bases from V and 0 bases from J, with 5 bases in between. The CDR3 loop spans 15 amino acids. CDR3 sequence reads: CASSLFISGANVLTF. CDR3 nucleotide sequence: TGTGCCAGCAGCTTATTCATCTCTGGGGCCAACGTCCTGACTTTC.

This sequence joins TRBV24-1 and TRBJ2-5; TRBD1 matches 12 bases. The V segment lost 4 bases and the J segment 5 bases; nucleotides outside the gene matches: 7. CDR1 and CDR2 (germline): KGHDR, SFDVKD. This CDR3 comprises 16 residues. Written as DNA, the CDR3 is TGTGCCACCAGTGAGTCGGGACAGGGGGCGCGGGAGACCCAGTACTTC. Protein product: CATSESGQGARETQYF.

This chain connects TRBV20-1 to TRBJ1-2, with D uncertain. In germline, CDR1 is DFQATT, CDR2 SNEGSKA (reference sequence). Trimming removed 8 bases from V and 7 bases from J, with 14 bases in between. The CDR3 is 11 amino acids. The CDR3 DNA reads TGCAGTCCGACGCAGGTCTCTGGCTACACCTTC. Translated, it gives CSPTQVSGYTF.

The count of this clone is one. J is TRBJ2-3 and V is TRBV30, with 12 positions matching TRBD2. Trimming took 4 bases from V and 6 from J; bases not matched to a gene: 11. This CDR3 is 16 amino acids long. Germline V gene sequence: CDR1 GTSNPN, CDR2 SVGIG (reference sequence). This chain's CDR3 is CAWNSLAGGMVDTQYF. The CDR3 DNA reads TGTGCCTGGAACTCTCTAGCGGGGGGGATGGTGGATACGCAGTATTTT.

CDR3: CASSLTSGVGDTQYF. The CDR3, as DNA: TGTGCCAGCAGCCTGACTAGCGGGGTAGGTGATACGCAGTATTTT. The chain recombines TRBV3-1 (or the pseudogene TRBV3-2) with TRBJ2-3, with 11 bases identical to TRBD2. With V trimmed by 4 bases and J by 6 bases, 6 bases remained unmatched. Germline V gene sequence: CDR1 LGHDT, CDR2 YNNKEL (reference sequence). The CDR3 runs 15 residues.

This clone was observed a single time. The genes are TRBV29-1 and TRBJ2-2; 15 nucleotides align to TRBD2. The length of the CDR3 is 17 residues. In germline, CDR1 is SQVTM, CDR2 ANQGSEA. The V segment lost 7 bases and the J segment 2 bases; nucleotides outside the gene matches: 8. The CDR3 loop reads CSGAGLAGGINTGELFF. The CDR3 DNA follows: TGCAGCGGGGCGGGACTAGCGGGGGGCATAAACACCGGGGAGCTGTTTTTT.

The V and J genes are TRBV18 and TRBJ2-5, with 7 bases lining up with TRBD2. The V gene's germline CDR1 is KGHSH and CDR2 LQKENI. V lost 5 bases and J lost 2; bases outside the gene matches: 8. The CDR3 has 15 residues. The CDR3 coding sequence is TGTGCCAGCTCAGGCCCGGGAGGACTTCAAGAGACCCAGTACTTC. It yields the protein CASSGPGGLQETQYF. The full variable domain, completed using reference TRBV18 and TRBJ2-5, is NAGVMQNPRHLVRRRGQEARLRCSPMKGHSHVYWYRQLPEEGLKFMVYLQKENIIDESGMPKERFSAEFPKEGPSILRIQQVVRGDSAAYFCASSGPGGLQETQYFGPGTRLLVL.

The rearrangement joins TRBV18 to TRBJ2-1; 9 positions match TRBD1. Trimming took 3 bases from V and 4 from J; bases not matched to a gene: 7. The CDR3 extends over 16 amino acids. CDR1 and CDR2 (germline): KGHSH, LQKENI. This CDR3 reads CASSPRTGEVYNEQFF. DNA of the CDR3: TGTGCCAGCTCACCGAGGACAGGGGAGGTTTACAATGAGCAGTTCTTC. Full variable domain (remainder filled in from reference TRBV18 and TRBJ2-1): NAGVMQNPRHLVRRRGQEARLRCSPMKGHSHVYWYRQLPEEGLKFMVYLQKENIIDESGMPKERFSAEFPKEGPSILRIQQVVRGDSAAYFCASSPRTGEVYNEQFFGPGTRLTVL.

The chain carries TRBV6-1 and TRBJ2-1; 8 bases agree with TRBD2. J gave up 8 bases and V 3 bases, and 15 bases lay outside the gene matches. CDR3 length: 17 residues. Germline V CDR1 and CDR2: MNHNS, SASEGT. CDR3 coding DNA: TGTGCCAGCAGTGACCGGGCTAGCGGGCACACTCGGGATGAGCAGTTCTTC. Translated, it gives CASSDRASGHTRDEQFF.

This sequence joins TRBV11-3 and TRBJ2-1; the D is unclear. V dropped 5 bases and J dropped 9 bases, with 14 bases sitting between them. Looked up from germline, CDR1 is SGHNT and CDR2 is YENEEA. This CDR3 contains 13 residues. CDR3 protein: CASSQHQASEQFF. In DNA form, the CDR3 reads TGTGCCAGCAGCCAACACCAGGCCAGTGAGCAGTTCTTC.

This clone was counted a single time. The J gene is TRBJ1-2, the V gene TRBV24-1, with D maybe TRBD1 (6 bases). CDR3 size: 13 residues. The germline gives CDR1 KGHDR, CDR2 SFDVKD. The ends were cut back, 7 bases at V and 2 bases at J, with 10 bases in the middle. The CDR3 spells CATSKGQNYGYTF. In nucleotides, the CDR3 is TGTGCCACCAGCAAAGGACAGAACTATGGCTACACCTTC.

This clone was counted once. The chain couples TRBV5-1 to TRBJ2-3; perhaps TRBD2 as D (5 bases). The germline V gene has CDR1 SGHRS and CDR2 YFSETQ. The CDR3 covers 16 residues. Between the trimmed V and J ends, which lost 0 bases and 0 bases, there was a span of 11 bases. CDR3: CASSLGTFPSTDTQYF. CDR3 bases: TGCGCCAGCAGCTTGGGGACTTTTCCTAGCACAGATACGCAGTATTTT. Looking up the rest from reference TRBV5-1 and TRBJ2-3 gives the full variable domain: KAGVTQTPRYLIKTRGQQVTLSCSPISGHRSVSWYQQTPGQGLQFLFEYFSETQRNKGNFPGRFSGRQFSNSRSEMNVSTLELGDSALYLCASSLGTFPSTDTQYFGPGTRLTVL.

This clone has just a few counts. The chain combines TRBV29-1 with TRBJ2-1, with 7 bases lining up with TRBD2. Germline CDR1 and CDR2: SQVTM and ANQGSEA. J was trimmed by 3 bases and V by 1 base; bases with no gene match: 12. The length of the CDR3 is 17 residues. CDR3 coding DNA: TGCAGCGTTGAAGGTTTAAGGGAGGGATTAAGCTACAATGAGCAGTTCTTC. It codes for CSVEGLREGLSYNEQFF.